The entry below describes one T cell receptor (beta chain). Its antigen remains unknown. The record originates from a study of yellow fever vaccine responses in identical twins. Points from the study as a whole: Reportedly, the T cell response mounted by twins to vaccine seemed partly convergent, partly personalized.

The CDR3 is made up of 15 amino acids. Germline CDR1 is SEHNR and CDR2 is FQNEAQ (reference sequence). Trimming cost V 7 bases and J 3 bases, with 18 bases left between them. TCRdb itself ran the RT-PCR reads through MiXCR, one entry per CDR3 protein. The sample records about 6,900 distinct CDR3 sequences, around 84% being singletons. The chain links TRBV7-9 to TRBJ1-1; D possibly corresponds to TRBD1 (6 bases). The TCR originated in a woman aged 18 to 35 who received the yellow fever vaccine. Sequencing used T cells from blood (PBMCs), unsorted or a sorted subset (not recorded which), obtained before or after yellow fever vaccination (not recorded which). CDR3 bases: TGTGCCAGCACCATAGTCGGGGGGCGGTACACTGAAGCTTTCTTT. The encoded protein is CASTIVGGRYTEAFF.